The following is a T cell receptor (beta chain) sequence with its context. What it recognizes is unknown. Sequencing used immunoSEQ multiplex PCR; TCRdb keeps in-frame clones, though not all of them. The repertoire holds 9,500 or so clones, with about 74% as singletons. This specimen comes from a study of chemoradiotherapy in HPV16-positive cancers. General study points: Candidate HPV-specific clones and E7-related TCR motifs grew in tumor during treatment.

After removal of 3 bases from V and 5 bases from J, the junction contained 1 base not matched to a gene. The CDR3 totals 14 residues. Germline assignment: CDR1 SEHNR and CDR2 FQNEAQ (reference sequence). The biological material was taken from a patient who underwent chemoradiotherapy. This TCR was sampled from a human donor with HPV-associated anogenital cancer. The chain links TRBV7-9 to TRBJ1-4; 9 nucleotides agree with TRBD1. CDR3 sequence (DNA): TGTGCCAGCAGCTTCGGGACAGGGAATGAAAAACTGTTTTTT. This codes for CASSFGTGNEKLFF.